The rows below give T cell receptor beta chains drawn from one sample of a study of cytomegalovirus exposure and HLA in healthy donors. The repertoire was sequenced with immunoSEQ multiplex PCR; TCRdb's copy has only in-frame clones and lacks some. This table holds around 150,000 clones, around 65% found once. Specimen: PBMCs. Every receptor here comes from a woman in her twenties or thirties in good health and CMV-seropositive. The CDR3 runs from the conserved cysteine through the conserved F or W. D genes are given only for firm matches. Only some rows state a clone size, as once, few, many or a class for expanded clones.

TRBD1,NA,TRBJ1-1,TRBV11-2,CASSLGFLTGRASTEAFF,TGTGCCAGCAGCTTAGGTTTTCTGACAGGGAGAGCCAGCACTGAAGCTTTCTTT
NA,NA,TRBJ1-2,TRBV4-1,CASSQRQEYIGYGYTF,TGCGCCAGCAGCCAACGGCAGGAATACATTGGATATGGCTACACCTTC
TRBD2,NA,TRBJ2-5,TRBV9,CASSPGGGAPETQYF,TGTGCCAGCAGTCCGGGAGGGGGAGCCCCGGAGACCCAGTACTTC
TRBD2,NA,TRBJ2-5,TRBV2,CASSEENQTSLFQETQYF,TGTGCCAGCAGTGAAGAAAATCAGACTAGCCTCTTCCAAGAGACCCAGTACTTC
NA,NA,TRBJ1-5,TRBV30,CAWSVLPGGNQPQHF,TGTGCCTGGAGTGTACTTCCAGGGGGCAATCAGCCCCAGCATTTT
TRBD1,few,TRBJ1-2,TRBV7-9,CASSLVGAGGEGYGYTF,TGTGCCAGCAGCTTAGTAGGTGCAGGGGGCGAGGGCTATGGCTACACCTTC
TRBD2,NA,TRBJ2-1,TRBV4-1,CASSHRTSGSLGNEQFF,TGCGCCAGCAGCCACCGTACTAGCGGGAGTTTGGGAAATGAGCAGTTCTTC
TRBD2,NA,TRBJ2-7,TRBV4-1,CASSHQLAGGYEQYF,TGCGCCAGCAGCCATCAACTAGCGGGAGGCTACGAGCAGTACTTC
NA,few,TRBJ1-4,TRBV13,CASSRAPGQWGGPTSNEKLFF,TGTGCCAGCAGCCGCGCCCCCGGACAATGGGGGGGCCCCACGTCTAATGAAAAACTGTTTTTT
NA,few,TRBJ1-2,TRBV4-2,CASSLVTTENYGYTF,TGTGCCAGCAGCCTTGTAACGACGGAGAACTATGGCTACACCTTC
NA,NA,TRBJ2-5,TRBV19,CASADRGIETQYF,TGTGCCAGTGCGGACAGAGGAATAGAGACCCAGTACTTC
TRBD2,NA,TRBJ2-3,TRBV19,CASSITSGSTDTQYF,TGTGCCAGTAGTATAACCAGCGGGAGTACAGATACGCAGTATTTT
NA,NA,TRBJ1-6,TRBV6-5,CASSYSPRGNSPLHF,TGTGCCAGCAGTTACTCCCCCAGGGGTAATTCACCCCTCCACTTT
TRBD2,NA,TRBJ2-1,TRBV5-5,CASSFGGAFGEQFF,TGTGCCAGCAGCTTCGGGGGGGCCTTCGGTGAGCAGTTCTTC
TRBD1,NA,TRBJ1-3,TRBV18,CASSTLTLTGNSGNTIYF,TGTGCCAGCTCAACCCTAACCTTGACAGGGAACTCTGGAAACACCATATATTTT
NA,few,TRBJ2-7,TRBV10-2,CASSVVSPSYEQYF,TGCGCCAGCAGTGTTGTTAGCCCTTCCTACGAGCAGTACTTC
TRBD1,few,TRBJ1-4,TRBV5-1,CASSRDRGNEKLFF,TGCGCCAGCAGCCGGGACAGGGGGAATGAAAAACTGTTTTTT
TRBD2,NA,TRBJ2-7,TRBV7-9,CASSPGLAGESQYF,TGTGCCAGCAGCCCGGGACTAGCGGGAGAGTCGCAGTACTTC
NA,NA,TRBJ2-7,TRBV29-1,CSVGGMAGSSYEQYF,TGCAGCGTTGGGGGAATGGCGGGCTCCTCCTACGAGCAGTACTTC
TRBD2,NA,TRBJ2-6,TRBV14,CASSPRGGRSGANVLTF,TGTGCCAGCAGCCCACGGGGGGGGCGGTCTGGGGCCAACGTCCTGACTTTC
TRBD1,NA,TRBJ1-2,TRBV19,CASSIGQGFIYGYTF,TGTGCCAGTAGTATCGGACAGGGTTTTATCTATGGCTACACCTTC
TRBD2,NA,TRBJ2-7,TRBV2,CASSILAGEGRQYF,TGTGCCAGCAGTATACTAGCGGGAGAAGGCCGGCAGTACTTC
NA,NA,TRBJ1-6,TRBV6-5,CASSLEHNSPLHF,TGTGCCAGCAGTCTAGAGCATAATTCACCCCTCCACTTT
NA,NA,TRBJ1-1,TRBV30,CAWSVHGGQAFF,TGTGCCTGGAGTGTACATGGGGGCCAAGCTTTCTTT
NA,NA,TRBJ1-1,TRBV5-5,CASSPLRLNTEAFF,TGTGCCAGCAGCCCTCTCCGTCTGAACACTGAAGCTTTCTTT
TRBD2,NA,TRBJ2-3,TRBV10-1,CASSLSRGSTDTQYF,TGCGCCAGCAGCCTTTCGCGGGGGAGCACAGATACGCAGTATTTT
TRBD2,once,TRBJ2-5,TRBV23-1,CASSQPSSSGSTETQYF,TGCGCCAGCAGTCAACCATCCTCTAGCGGGAGTACTGAGACCCAGTACTTC
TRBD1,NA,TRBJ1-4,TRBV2,CASREQGVPIKLFF,TGTGCCAGCAGAGAACAGGGGGTCCCGATCAAACTGTTTTTT
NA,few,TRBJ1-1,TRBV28,CASSLLGRVNTEAFF,TGTGCCAGCAGTTTATTGGGCAGGGTTAACACTGAAGCTTTCTTT
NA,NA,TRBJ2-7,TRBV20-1,CSGQGHYEQYF,TGCAGCGGTCAGGGGCACTACGAGCAGTACTTC
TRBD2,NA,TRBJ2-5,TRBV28,CASSGGAGYQETQYF,TGTGCCAGCAGTGGGGGAGCGGGGTACCAAGAGACCCAGTACTTC
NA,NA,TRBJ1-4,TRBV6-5,CASSYSYRNEKLFF,TGTGCCAGCAGTTACTCATACAGAAACGAAAAACTGTTTTTT
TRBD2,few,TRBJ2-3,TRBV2,CASRRASGISTDTQYF,TGTGCCAGCAGGAGAGCTAGCGGAATTAGCACAGATACGCAGTATTTT
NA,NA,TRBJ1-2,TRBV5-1,CASSLAGSEGYTF,TGCGCCAGCAGCTTGGCCGGCAGCGAAGGCTACACCTTC
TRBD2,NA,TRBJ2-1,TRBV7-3,CASSQRTSAYNEQFF,TGTGCCAGCAGCCAGCGGACTAGCGCATACAATGAGCAGTTCTTC
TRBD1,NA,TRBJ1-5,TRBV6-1,CASRRDRLNNQPQHF,TGTGCCAGCAGGAGGGACAGGTTGAACAATCAGCCCCAGCATTTT
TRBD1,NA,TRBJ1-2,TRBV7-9,CASSLAWKRDRDYGYTF,TGTGCCAGCAGCTTAGCATGGAAGCGGGACAGGGACTATGGCTACACCTTC
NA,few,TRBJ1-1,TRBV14,CASRPSGGREAFF,TGTGCCAGCAGACCCAGCGGGGGGCGCGAAGCTTTCTTT
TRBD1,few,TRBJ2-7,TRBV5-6,CASSLATGSSLEQYF,TGTGCCAGCAGCTTGGCGACAGGGTCCTCGCTCGAGCAGTACTTC
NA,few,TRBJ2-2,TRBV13,CASSQSGELFF,TGTGCCAGCAGCCAGTCCGGGGAGCTGTTTTTT
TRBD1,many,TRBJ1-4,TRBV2,CASQEGAGKLFF,TGTGCCAGCCAAGAGGGGGCGGGAAAACTGTTTTTT
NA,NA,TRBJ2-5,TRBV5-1,CARRGDYPKTQYF,TGCGCCAGACGCGGCGACTACCCAAAGACCCAGTACTTC
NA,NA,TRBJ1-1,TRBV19,CASSMGGTEAFF,TGTGCCAGTAGTATGGGGGGGACTGAAGCTTTCTTT
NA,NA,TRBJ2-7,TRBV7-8,CASSLQTVSGEQYF,TGTGCCAGCAGCTTGCAGACAGTTTCCGGCGAGCAGTACTTC
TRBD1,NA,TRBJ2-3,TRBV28,CASSGAGTGSPDTQYF,TGTGCCAGCAGTGGGGCCGGGACAGGGAGCCCAGATACGCAGTATTTT
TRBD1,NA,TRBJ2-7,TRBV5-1,CASRVTGGGEQYF,TGCGCCAGCAGGGTTACAGGGGGCGGCGAGCAGTACTTC
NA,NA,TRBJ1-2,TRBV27,CASSFSSAYGYTF,TGTGCCAGCAGTTTTAGCAGTGCCTATGGCTACACCTTC
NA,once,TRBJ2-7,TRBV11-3,CASSSGRGYEQYF,TGTGCCAGCAGCTCAGGTCGGGGCTACGAGCAGTACTTC
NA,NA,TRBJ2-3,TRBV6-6,CASSYYPAGTTDTQYF,TGTGCCAGCAGTTACTACCCGGCGGGAACCACAGATACGCAGTATTTT
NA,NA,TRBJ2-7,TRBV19,CASSIGGRTAYEQYF,TGTGCCAGTAGTATAGGGGGCAGAACAGCCTACGAGCAGTACTTC
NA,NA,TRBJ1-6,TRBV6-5,CASSYGPYNSPLHF,TGTGCCAGCAGTTACGGGCCCTATAATTCACCCCTCCACTTT
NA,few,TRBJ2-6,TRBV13,CASSLGEVSAQGVLTF,TGTGCCAGCAGCTTAGGCGAGGTTTCCGCCCAGGGGGTCCTGACTTTC
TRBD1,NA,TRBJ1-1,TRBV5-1,CASSSTGFDAFF,TGCGCCAGCAGCTCGACAGGGTTTGATGCTTTCTTT
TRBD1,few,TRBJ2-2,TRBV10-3,CAISEATGDGELFF,TGTGCCATCAGTGAAGCCACAGGGGATGGGGAGCTGTTTTTT
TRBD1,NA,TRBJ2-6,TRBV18,CASSPGQGRSGANVLTF,TGTGCCAGCTCACCGGGACAGGGCCGCTCTGGGGCCAACGTCCTGACTTTC